The subject of this entry is one T cell receptor (beta chain). The V end was cut by 6 bases, the J end by 5 bases, with 17 bases between. CDR1 and CDR2 from the germline V gene are MNHNY and SVGAGI (reference sequence). CDR3 length equals 14 residues. The source of the sample is a study of OX40 agonist ivuxolimab in advanced cancers. The assay was immunoSEQ multiplex PCR, and TCRdb's table has in-frame clones only and misses some. The table records approximately 60,000 clones, about four fifths of them present only once. Sequencing was performed on CD4+ or CD8+ T cells sorted from blood, taken in a trial of the OX40 agonist ivuxolimab. The rearrangement joins TRBV6-6 to TRBJ2-7, with D possibly matching TRBD2 (5 bases). This clonotype originated in an adult with an advanced solid tumor such as melanoma, head and neck, liver or kidney cancer. The CDR3 loop reads CASSSAAGLNEQYF. CDR3 DNA: TGTGCCAGCAGCTCAGCGGCAGGCCTTAACGAGCAGTACTTC.